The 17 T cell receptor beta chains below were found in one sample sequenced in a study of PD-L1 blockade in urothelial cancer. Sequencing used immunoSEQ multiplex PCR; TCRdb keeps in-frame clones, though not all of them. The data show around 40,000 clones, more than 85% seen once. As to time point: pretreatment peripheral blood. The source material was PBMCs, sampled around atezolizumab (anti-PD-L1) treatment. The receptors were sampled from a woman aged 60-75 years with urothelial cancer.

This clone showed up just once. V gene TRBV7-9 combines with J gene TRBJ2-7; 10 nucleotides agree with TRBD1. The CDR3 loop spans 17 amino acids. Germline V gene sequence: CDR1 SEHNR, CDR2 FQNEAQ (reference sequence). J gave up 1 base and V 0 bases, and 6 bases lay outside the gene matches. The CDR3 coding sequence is TGTGCCAGCAGCTTAGCGCAGCCGGGACAGGGGTCCTACGAGCAGTACTTC. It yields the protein CASSLAQPGQGSYEQYF.

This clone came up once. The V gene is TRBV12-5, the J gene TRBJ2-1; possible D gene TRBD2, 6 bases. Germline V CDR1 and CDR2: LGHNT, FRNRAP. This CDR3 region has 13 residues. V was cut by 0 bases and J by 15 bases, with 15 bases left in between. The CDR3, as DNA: TGTGCTAGTGGTTTGGTACCGGGAGAGGGCCCGTTCTTC. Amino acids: CASGLVPGEGPFF.

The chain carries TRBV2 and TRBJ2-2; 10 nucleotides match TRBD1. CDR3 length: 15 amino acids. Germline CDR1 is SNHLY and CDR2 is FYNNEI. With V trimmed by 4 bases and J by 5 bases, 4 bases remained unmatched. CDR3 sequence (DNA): TGTGCCAGCAGTGGACAGGGGGCAAGGACCGGGGAGCTGTTTTTT. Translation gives CASSGQGARTGELFF.

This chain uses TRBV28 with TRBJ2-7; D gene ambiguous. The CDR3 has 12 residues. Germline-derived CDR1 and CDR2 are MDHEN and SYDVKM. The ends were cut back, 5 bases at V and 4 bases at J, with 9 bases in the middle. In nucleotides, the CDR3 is TGTGCCAGCAGTCGCCTTCAGTACGAGCAGTACTTC. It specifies CASSRLQYEQYF.

The CDR3 is CASSFRPQLAGDYEQYF. The CDR3 nucleotides read TGCGCCAGCAGCTTTAGGCCTCAACTAGCGGGAGACTACGAGCAGTACTTC. This sequence joins TRBV5-1 and TRBJ2-7; the match to TRBD2 covers 11 bases. Germline loops: CDR1 SGHRS, CDR2 YFSETQ. The V segment lost 2 bases and the J segment 3 bases; nucleotides outside the gene matches: 10. The CDR3 is made up of 17 amino acids.

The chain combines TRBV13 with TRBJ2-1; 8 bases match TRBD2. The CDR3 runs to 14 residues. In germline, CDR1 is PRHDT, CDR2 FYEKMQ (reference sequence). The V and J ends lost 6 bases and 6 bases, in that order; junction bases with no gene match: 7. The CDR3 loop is CASSTGGRGNEQFF. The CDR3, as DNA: TGTGCCAGCAGTACGGGAGGGCGAGGCAATGAGCAGTTCTTC.

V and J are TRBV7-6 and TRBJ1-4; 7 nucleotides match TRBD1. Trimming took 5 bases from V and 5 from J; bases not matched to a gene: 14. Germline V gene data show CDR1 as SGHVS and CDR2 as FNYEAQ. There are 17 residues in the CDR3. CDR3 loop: CASSPLIPGQKNEKLFF. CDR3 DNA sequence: TGTGCCAGCAGCCCATTAATCCCGGGACAGAAGAATGAAAAACTGTTTTTT.

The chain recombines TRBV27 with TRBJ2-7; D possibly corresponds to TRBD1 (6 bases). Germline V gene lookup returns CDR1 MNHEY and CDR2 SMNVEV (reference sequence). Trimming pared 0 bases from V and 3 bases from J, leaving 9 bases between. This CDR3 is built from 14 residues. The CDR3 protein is CASSLSAQGYEQYF. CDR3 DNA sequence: TGTGCCAGCAGTTTATCGGCACAGGGCTACGAGCAGTACTTC.

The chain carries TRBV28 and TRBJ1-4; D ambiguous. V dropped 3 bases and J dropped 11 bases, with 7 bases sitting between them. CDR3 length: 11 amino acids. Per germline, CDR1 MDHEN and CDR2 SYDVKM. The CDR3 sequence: CASSFSIKLFF. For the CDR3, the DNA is TGTGCCAGCAGTTTTTCAATTAAACTGTTTTTT.

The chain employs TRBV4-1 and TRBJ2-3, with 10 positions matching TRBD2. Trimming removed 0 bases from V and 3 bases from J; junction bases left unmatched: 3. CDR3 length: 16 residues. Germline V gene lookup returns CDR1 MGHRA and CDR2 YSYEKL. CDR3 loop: CASSQEVSGRTDTQYF. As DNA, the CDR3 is TGCGCCAGCAGCCAAGAGGTTAGCGGGAGGACAGATACGCAGTATTTT.

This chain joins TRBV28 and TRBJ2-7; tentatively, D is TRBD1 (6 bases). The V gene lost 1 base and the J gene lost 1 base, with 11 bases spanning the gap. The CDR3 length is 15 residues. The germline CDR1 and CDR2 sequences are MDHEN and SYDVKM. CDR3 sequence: CASSLFGTQSYEQYF. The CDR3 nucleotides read TGTGCCAGCAGTTTATTCGGGACACAATCCTACGAGCAGTACTTC.

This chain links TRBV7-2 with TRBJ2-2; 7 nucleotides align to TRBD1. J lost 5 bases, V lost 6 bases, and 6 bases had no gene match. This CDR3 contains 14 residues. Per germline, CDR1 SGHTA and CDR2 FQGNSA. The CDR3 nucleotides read TGTGCCAGCAGTCCGACAGGGATGACCGGGGAGCTGTTTTTT. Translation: CASSPTGMTGELFF.

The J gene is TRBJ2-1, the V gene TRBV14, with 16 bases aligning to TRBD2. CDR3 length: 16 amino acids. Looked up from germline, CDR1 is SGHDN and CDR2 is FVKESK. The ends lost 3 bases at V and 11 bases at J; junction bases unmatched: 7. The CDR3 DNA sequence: TGTGCCAGCAGCCAGGGACTAGCGGGAGGGTTGGGCAAGCAGTTCTTC. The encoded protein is CASSQGLAGGLGKQFF. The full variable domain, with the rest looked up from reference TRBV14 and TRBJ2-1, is EAGVTQFPSHSVIEKGQTVTLRCDPISGHDNLYWYRRVMGKEIKFLLHFVKESKQDESGMPNNRFLAERTGGTYSTLKVQPAELEDSGVYFCASSQGLAGGLGKQFFGPGTRLTVL.

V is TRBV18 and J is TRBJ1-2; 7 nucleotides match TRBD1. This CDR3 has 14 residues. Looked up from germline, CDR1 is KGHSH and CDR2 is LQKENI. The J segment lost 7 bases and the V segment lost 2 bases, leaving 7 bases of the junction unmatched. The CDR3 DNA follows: TGTGCCAGCTCACCAGAACAGGGGTTTAGTGGCTACACCTTC. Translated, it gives CASSPEQGFSGYTF.

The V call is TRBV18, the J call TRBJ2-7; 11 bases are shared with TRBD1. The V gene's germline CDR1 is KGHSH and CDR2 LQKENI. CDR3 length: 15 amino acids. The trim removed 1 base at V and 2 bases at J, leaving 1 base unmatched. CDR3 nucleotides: TGTGCCAGCTCACCACGGACAGGGGGCCCCTACGAGCAGTACTTC. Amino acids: CASSPRTGGPYEQYF. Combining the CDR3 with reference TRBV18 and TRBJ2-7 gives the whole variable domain NAGVMQNPRHLVRRRGQEARLRCSPMKGHSHVYWYRQLPEEGLKFMVYLQKENIIDESGMPKERFSAEFPKEGPSILRIQQVVRGDSAAYFCASSPRTGGPYEQYFGPGTRLTVT.

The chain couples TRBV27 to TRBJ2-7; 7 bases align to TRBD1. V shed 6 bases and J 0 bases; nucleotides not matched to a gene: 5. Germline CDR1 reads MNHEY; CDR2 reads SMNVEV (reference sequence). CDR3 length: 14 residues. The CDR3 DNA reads TGTGCCAGCAGGGAGACAGGGTCCTCCTACGAGCAGTACTTC. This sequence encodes CASRETGSSYEQYF.

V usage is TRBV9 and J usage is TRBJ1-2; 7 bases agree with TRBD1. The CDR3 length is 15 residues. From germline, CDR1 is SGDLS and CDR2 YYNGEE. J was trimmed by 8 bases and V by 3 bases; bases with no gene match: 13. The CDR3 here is CASSDRLGVRGGYTF. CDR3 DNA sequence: TGTGCCAGCAGCGACCGTTTGGGGGTCAGGGGGGGCTACACCTTC.